The 7 T cell receptor beta chains reported below all come from one sample, sequenced in a study of blood T cell repertoires in COVID-19 (dated by TCRdb to 2018 to 2020). The method was the immunoSEQ multiplex PCR assay. Sourced from immuneACCESS, this table was stored by TCRdb with only in-frame sequences that have V and J called. A share of the clones is absent; for the studies checked, an unresolved V gene accounts for under half, and the remainder has no known explanation. The sample table lists tens of thousands of clones, about 91% of them with a count of one. The top ten clones comprise 15% of the sample. The sample taken for sequencing was peripheral blood. Receptors were obtained from a man aged 60 to 75 with active COVID-19.

The chain recombines TRBV5-4 with TRBJ2-2; the match to TRBD2 covers 9 bases. The CDR3 is 15 residues long. J lost 5 bases, V lost 3 bases, and 5 bases had no gene match. Per germline, CDR1 SGHNT and CDR2 YYREEE (reference sequence). CDR3 protein: CASSSLAGSTGELFF. CDR3 DNA sequence: TGTGCCAGCAGCTCGCTAGCGGGGAGTACCGGGGAGCTGTTTTTT.

The chain links TRBV28 to TRBJ1-3; possible D gene TRBD1, 6 bases. V was trimmed by 2 bases and J by 1 base, leaving 12 bases between them. The CDR3 spans 16 residues. CDR1 and CDR2 from the germline V gene are MDHEN and SYDVKM. The CDR3 loop is CASSLTWTASGNTIYF. CDR3 DNA: TGTGCCAGCAGTTTAACGTGGACAGCTTCTGGAAACACCATATATTTT.

The count of this clone is one. The J gene is TRBJ2-7, the V gene TRBV27; D is undetermined. With 4 bases removed from V and 0 bases from J, the gap between germline ends came to 13 bases. Germline V gene sequence: CDR1 MNHEY, CDR2 SMNVEV (reference sequence). CDR3 length equals 15 residues. DNA of the CDR3: TGTGCCAGCAGTTCCCACTCACTGAGCTCCTACGAGCAGTACTTC. This codes for CASSSHSLSSYEQYF.

The V and J genes are TRBV6-5 and TRBJ1-1; D is undetermined. This CDR3 region has 14 residues. Trimming left V 2 bases short and J 3 bases short, with 10 bases between. Per the germline V gene, CDR1 is MNHEY and CDR2 is SVGAGI. The CDR3 here is CASSYSLRDTEAFF. CDR3 sequence (DNA): TGTGCCAGCAGTTACAGTCTGAGGGACACTGAAGCTTTCTTT.

A word on this clone: Additional DNA sequences in this sample encode the identical CDR3. This chain connects TRBV7-2 to TRBJ1-5; no firm D call. The germline V gene has CDR1 SGHTA and CDR2 FQGNSA. V shed 3 bases and J shed 0 bases, with 9 bases lying between them. The CDR3 contains 15 residues. The CDR3 bases are TGTGCCAGCAGCTTGGCCGGACTTAGCAATCAGCCCCAGCATTTT. Protein: CASSLAGLSNQPQHF.

This sequence joins TRBV27 and TRBJ2-6; 8 nucleotides match TRBD1. Per the germline V gene, CDR1 is MNHEY and CDR2 is SMNVEV (reference sequence). There are 17 residues in the CDR3. With 4 bases clipped from V and 0 bases from J, the junction kept 5 bases outside the gene matches. CDR3 amino acids: CASSYTTGGSGANVLTF. In DNA, the CDR3 is TGTGCCAGCAGTTATACAACAGGGGGCTCTGGGGCCAACGTCCTGACTTTC.

This clone was observed once. The chain employs TRBV5-1 and TRBJ2-7; D is undetermined. Germline V CDR1 and CDR2: SGHRS, YFSETQ. The V end lost 0 bases, the J end lost 5 bases, and 12 bases lay between the germline ends. CDR3 length equals 14 residues. CDR3 nucleotides: TGCGCCAGCAGCTTGGTCCTTTGGAGCGACGAGCAGTACTTC. This sequence encodes CASSLVLWSDEQYF.